This T cell receptor beta chain is drawn from a study of blood T cells in healthy people across ages. Study-wide results and caveats: Naive CD4+ cell counts and diversity both ran higher in long-lived than in aged donors. A roughly linear fall in TCR beta diversity per million T cells was seen with increasing age. No conclusive comparison of naive versus antigen-experienced cells was possible with unsorted PBMCs.

This clonotype was seen a few times. Its target is unknown. A sample-barcoded 5' primer and a J-beta primer mix were used in a second PCR of about 7 to 12 cycles. Sequencing of every sample gave 2.5 million or more CDR3-containing paired-end reads. TCRdb processed the 5' RACE reads anew with MiXCR; each CDR3 protein has one entry. The sample includes 250,000 to 300,000 distinct CDR3 sequences, around 27% of them seen just once. The CDR3 is made up of 17 amino acids. Germline CDR1 reads KGHSH; CDR2 reads LQKENI. V gave up 0 bases and J gave up 0 bases; unmatched junction bases: 5. This chain uses TRBV18 with TRBJ2-1, with TRBD2 matching 7 bases. The sequenced sample was blood. This TCR was recovered from a woman in her 70s in good health. Written as DNA, the CDR3 is TGTGCCAGCTCACCACCGGGACTATCTAGCTCCTACAATGAGCAGTTCTTC. Its protein product is CASSPPGLSSSYNEQFF. Full variable domain (rest looked up from reference TRBV18 and TRBJ2-1): NAGVMQNPRHLVRRRGQEARLRCSPMKGHSHVYWYRQLPEEGLKFMVYLQKENIIDESGMPKERFSAEFPKEGPSILRIQQVVRGDSAAYFCASSPPGLSSSYNEQFFGPGTRLTVL.